The TCR beta chain under discussion was sequenced for a study of CD8+CD57+ T cells in acquired aplastic anemia. Study summary: Recorded DNA amounts for sorted CD4+ and CD8+ cells had an average of about 3.5 ug.

The V end was cut by 4 bases, the J end by 1 base, with 10 bases between. This CDR3 has 14 residues. The V gene's germline CDR1 is SGHRS and CDR2 YFSETQ. For CDR3 and TCR beta VDJ profiling, genomic DNA was the template used. TCRdb used MiXCR to reprocess the reads, holding one entry per CDR3 protein. The sample includes approximately 170,000 distinct CDR3 sequences, 55% to 75% of them seen just once. The receptor was derived from a human donor in good health. Sequencing used sorted CD4+, CD8+, or CD8+CD57+ T cells (not recorded which) from PBMCs. V gene TRBV5-1 combines with J gene TRBJ2-3, with D maybe TRBD1 (5 bases). The CDR3 sequence: CASSQQDRTDTQYF. As DNA, the CDR3 is TGCGCCAGCAGCCAACAGGATCGCACAGATACGCAGTATTTT.